This TCR beta chain was documented in a study of beta chain features in type 1 diabetes. Study outcomes and limitations: Among all four CD4+ subsets, Type 1 diabetes patients had TCRB CDR3s that were moderately but significantly shorter. Healthy donors had naive, central memory and Treg TCRB repertoires that appeared less similar than those seen among patients.

CDR1 is LNHDA and CDR2 is SQIVND in the germline V gene (reference sequence). Trimming cost V 9 bases and J 3 bases, with 14 bases left between them. The CDR3 is made up of 13 amino acids. As every portion of the isolated RNA was reverse transcribed, the sequencing read expressed TCRB transcripts. Sequencing used immunoSEQ multiplex PCR; TCRdb keeps in-frame clones, though not all of them. The sample contains hundreds of thousands of clones, roughly an eighth of which appear only once. A word on this clone: Antigen unknown.

Input material: naive CD4+ T cells from blood. The clonotype originates from a man between 25 and 39 years old with type 1 diabetes. The V and J genes are TRBV19 and TRBJ2-5; TRBD2 might be the D (6 bases). Written as DNA, the CDR3 is TGTGCCAGCCTCCCTCCGGGGGAAGAGACCCAGTACTTC. It is translated as CASLPPGEETQYF.